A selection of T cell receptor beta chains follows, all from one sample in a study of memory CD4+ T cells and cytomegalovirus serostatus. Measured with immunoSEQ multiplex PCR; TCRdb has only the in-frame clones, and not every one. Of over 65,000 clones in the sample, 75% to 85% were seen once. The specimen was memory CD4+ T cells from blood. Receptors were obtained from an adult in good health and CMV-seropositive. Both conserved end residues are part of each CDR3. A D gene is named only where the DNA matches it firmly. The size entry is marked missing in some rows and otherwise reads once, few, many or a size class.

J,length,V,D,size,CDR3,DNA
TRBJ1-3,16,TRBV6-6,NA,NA,CASSYENRVSGNTIYF,TGTGCCAGCAGTTACGAAAACAGAGTCTCTGGAAACACCATATATTTT
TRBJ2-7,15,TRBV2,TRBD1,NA,CASSSTGVEPYEQYF,TGTGCCAGCAGTTCAACAGGGGTTGAGCCCTACGAGCAGTACTTC
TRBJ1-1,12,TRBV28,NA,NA,CASSSQVPEAFF,TGTGCCAGCAGTTCCCAGGTTCCTGAAGCTTTCTTT
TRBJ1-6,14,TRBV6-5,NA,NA,CASSYALGNSPLHF,TGTGCCAGCAGTTACGCACTAGGAAATTCACCCCTCCACTTT
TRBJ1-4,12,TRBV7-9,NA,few,CASSLVKGKLFF,TGTGCCAGCAGCTTAGTTAAGGGAAAACTGTTTTTT
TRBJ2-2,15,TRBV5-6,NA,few,CASSSWGGAAGELFF,TGTGCCAGCAGCTCTTGGGGGGGGGCCGCCGGGGAGCTGTTTTTT
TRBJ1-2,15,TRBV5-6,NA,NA,CASSRGIPRNYGYTF,TGTGCCAGCAGCCGCGGGATCCCCCGCAACTATGGCTACACCTTC
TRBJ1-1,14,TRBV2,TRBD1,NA,CASSPHYIDRGAFF,TGTGCCAGCAGTCCCCACTATATTGACAGGGGCGCTTTCTTT
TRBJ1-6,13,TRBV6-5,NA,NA,CASSYSENSPLHF,TGTGCCAGCAGTTACTCGGAAAATTCACCCCTCCACTTT
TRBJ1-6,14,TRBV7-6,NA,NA,CASSPAQYNSPLHF,TGTGCCAGCAGCCCGGCGCAGTATAATTCACCCCTCCACTTT
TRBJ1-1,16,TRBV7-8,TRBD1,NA,CASSLSTGGRNTEAFF,TGTGCCAGCAGCTTGAGTACAGGGGGACGGAACACTGAAGCTTTCTTT
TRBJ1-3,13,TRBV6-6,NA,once,CASSYDSGNTIYF,TGTGCCAGCAGTTACGATAGTGGAAACACCATATATTTT
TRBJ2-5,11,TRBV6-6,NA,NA,CASRNVETQYF,TGTGCCAGCAGAAATGTGGAGACCCAGTACTTC
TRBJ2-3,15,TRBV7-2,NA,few,CASSLGGRGTDTQYF,TGTGCCAGCAGCTTAGGTGGCAGGGGCACAGATACGCAGTATTTT
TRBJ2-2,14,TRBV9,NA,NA,CASSTSQGPGELFF,TGTGCCAGCAGCACTTCACAGGGCCCCGGGGAGCTGTTTTTT
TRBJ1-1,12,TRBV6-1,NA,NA,CASITGNTEAFF,TGTGCCAGCATAACAGGGAACACTGAAGCTTTCTTT
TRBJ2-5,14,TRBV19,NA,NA,CASSIVAGLEAQYF,TGTGCCAGTAGTATAGTGGCGGGGCTTGAGGCCCAGTACTTC
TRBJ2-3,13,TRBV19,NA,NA,CASSTQRGDTQYF,TGTGCCAGTAGTACCCAGAGGGGGGATACGCAGTATTTT
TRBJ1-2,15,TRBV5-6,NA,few,CASSFLSSLGYGYTF,TGTGCCAGCAGCTTCTTGAGCAGCTTGGGGTATGGCTACACCTTC
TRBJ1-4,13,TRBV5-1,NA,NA,CASTRGINEKLFF,TGCGCCAGCACGAGGGGGATTAATGAAAAACTGTTTTTT
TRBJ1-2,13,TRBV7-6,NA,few,CASSLRSGYGYTF,TGTGCCAGCAGCTTGAGGTCCGGCTATGGCTACACCTTC
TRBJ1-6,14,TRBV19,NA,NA,CASSITGRGSPLHF,TGTGCCAGTAGTATAACAGGGCGAGGTTCACCCCTCCACTTT
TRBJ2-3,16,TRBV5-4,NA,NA,CASSLGGRSQWDTQYF,TGTGCCAGCAGCTTGGGGGGGCGGTCCCAATGGGATACGCAGTATTTT